A single sample gave rise to the 11 T cell receptor beta chains below, sequenced in a study of control samples from healthy donors and cancer patients. The assay was immunoSEQ multiplex PCR, and TCRdb's table has in-frame clones only and misses some. This sample has some 120,000 clones, with 87% found just once. Sequenced material: blood. The receptors here all came from a man younger than 35 in good health.

V is TRBV6-5 and J is TRBJ2-7; D call uncertain. The V end lost 7 bases, the J end lost 5 bases, and 15 bases lay between the germline ends. The germline V gene has CDR1 MNHEY and CDR2 SVGAGI. The CDR3 has 13 amino acids. CDR3 loop: CASISKAGHEQYF. The CDR3 nucleotides are TGTGCCAGCATAAGTAAAGCTGGCCACGAGCAGTACTTC.

The genes are TRBV5-4 and TRBJ2-7; a weak D match, TRBD1 (5 bases). Looked up from germline, CDR1 is SGHNT and CDR2 is YYREEE (reference sequence). V lost 0 bases to trimming and J lost 2 bases, with 9 bases between them. This CDR3 is built from 14 residues. The CDR3 protein is CASSLDQGTYEQYF. Here the CDR3 DNA reads TGTGCCAGCAGCTTGGATCAGGGTACCTACGAGCAGTACTTC.

V usage is TRBV4-3 and J usage is TRBJ2-1, with D perhaps TRBD2 (6 bases). The ends were cut back, 0 bases at V and 0 bases at J, with 12 bases in the middle. CDR3 size: 17 residues. The germline CDR1 and CDR2 sequences are LGHNA and YSLEER. The CDR3 DNA is TGCGCCAGCAGCCAAGATGGAGGGCCGAGCTCCTACAATGAGCAGTTCTTC. It codes for CASSQDGGPSSYNEQFF.

CDR3 coding DNA: TGTGCCATCAGTGGGATTTCGGGTTCACCCCTCCACTTT. Protein: CAISGISGSPLHF. This chain joins TRBV10-3 and TRBJ1-6; no clear D gene. Germline V gives CDR1 ENHRY, CDR2 SYGVKD. CDR3 length equals 13 residues. V gave up 4 bases and J gave up 9 bases, with 10 bases separating them.

The chain couples TRBV16 to TRBJ2-2; D possibly corresponds to TRBD2 (7 bases). CDR1 and CDR2 from the germline V gene are KGHSY and FQNENV. CDR3 length: 16 residues. V was shortened by 2 bases and J by 5 bases, with 15 bases between the two germline ends. CDR3 DNA sequence: TGTGCCAGCAGCCAACGGGGGGCCATGGAAACCGGGGAGCTGTTTTTT. Amino acid sequence: CASSQRGAMETGELFF.

The chain has TRBV6-1 and TRBJ2-2, with 9 nucleotides matching TRBD1. The CDR3 runs 17 residues. CDR1 and CDR2 from the germline V gene are MNHNS and SASEGT. Unmatched junction bases numbered 8, after V lost 3 bases and J lost 3 bases. The CDR3 reads CASSDFGTGIDTGELFF. For the CDR3, the DNA is TGTGCCAGCAGTGATTTCGGGACAGGGATCGACACCGGGGAGCTGTTTTTT.

Only one count was recorded for this clone. The chain uses TRBV19 and TRBJ1-5, with 9 bases that match TRBD1. CDR1 and CDR2 (germline): LNHDA, SQIVND (reference sequence). There are 17 residues in the CDR3. With V trimmed by 4 bases and J by 6 bases, 13 bases remained unmatched. For the CDR3, the DNA is TGTGCCAGTAGTACCCGGACAGGGGCGGGTGTGGCTCAGCCCCAGCATTTT. It specifies CASSTRTGAGVAQPQHF.

The genes are TRBV6-8 and TRBJ2-7; D gene ambiguous. Trimming cost V 5 bases and J 7 bases, with 9 bases left between them. CDR3 length: 11 residues. Germline CDR1 reads MNHGY; CDR2 reads SAAAGT. CDR3 in DNA: TGTGCCAGCAGTCATCACGGGGAGCAGTACTTC. Translation: CASSHHGEQYF.

This clone has just one count. The V gene is TRBV15, the J gene TRBJ2-3; 8 bases map to TRBD2. The J segment lost 1 base and the V segment lost 1 base, leaving 7 bases of the junction unmatched. There are 17 residues in the CDR3. Germline loops: CDR1 LNHNV, CDR2 YYDKDF (reference sequence). The CDR3 protein is CATSRGTSNIGTDTQYF. Written as DNA, the CDR3 is TGTGCCACCAGCAGAGGGACTAGCAATATCGGCACAGATACGCAGTATTTT.

This chain joins TRBV27 and TRBJ1-5, with no clear D. The germline CDR1 and CDR2 sequences are MNHEY and SMNVEV (reference sequence). The CDR3 is 13 residues long. V lost 2 bases and J lost 7, with 9 bases in between. In DNA, the CDR3 is TGTGCCAGCAGTTTAGCCCGATCCCAGCCCCAGCATTTT. This translates into CASSLARSQPQHF.

V usage is TRBV19 and J usage is TRBJ1-2; D possibly corresponds to TRBD1 (5 bases). CDR3 length: 17 amino acids. Trimming left V 6 bases short and J 4 bases short, with 24 bases between. The germline gives CDR1 LNHDA, CDR2 SQIVND (reference sequence). CDR3 loop: CASRRRGGATPSYGYTF. CDR3 coding DNA: TGTGCCAGTAGGAGACGGGGAGGGGCTACCCCGTCCTATGGCTACACCTTC.